This TCR beta chain was identified in a study of T cell repertoires in cytomegalovirus infection (dated by TCRdb to about 2019). About the full investigation: The HLA type of each donor mattered for the analysis, because public TCR beta signatures pointed to carriage of CMV infection along with the matching HLA type.

From a lookup of the germline V gene, CDR1 and CDR2 are MNHEY and SVGEGT. The CDR3, from cysteine to phenylalanine, totals 14 residues. This entry keeps only the CDR3 DNA: 42 bases, framed from base 1. Relative to germline, V is missing 6 bases and J is missing 10 bases, with 14 bases of the junction outside any gene match. The investigation overall reported the following: The ex vivo response was dominated by HLA-C-restricted CMV-specific TCR beta clonotypes, and the single most frequent clonotype in two of eight donors was supplied by these HLA-C-restricted clonotypes. Cumulative frequency of public TCR beta family members discriminated carriers of CMV infection plus the relevant HLA type in this cohort and an independent roughly 330-donor cohort.

To note about this clonotype: What this receptor recognizes is not known. This clone may be a read error of a much larger clone one base away.

Sequencing relied on an Illumina HiSeq 1500. Using fastp trimming at Q25 and MiXCR clonotype assembly, TCRdb reanalyzed the public sequencing data and kept in-frame beta chains. Each CDR3 protein appears once, grouped with its most common genes and DNA. The sample table shows about 300,000 distinct CDR3 sequences, and over 20% are seen once. The ten largest account for approximately 13% of the sample. The sequence was obtained from a human donor in good health (CMV status not recorded). Some clones in this sample may be carry-over from other donors' samples. Sequencing was performed on PBMCs. Here the chain combines TRBV6-2 or TRBV6-3 and TRBJ2-7; 8 bases in between match TRBD2. CDR3 protein: CASRIAGPTLRQYF. The nucleotide sequence reads TGTGCCAGCAGAATAGCGGGACCCACTCTGCGCCAGTACTTC.